Below, 21 T cell receptor beta chains from the same sample are listed, as sequenced in a study of CD8+CD57+ T cells in acquired aplastic anemia. Genomic DNA, serving as template, underwent TCR beta VDJ and CDR3 profiling. In TCRdb, the reads were re-called with MiXCR into one record per CDR3 protein. The sample records some 200,000 distinct CDR3 sequences, approximately 60% being singletons. Specimen: sorted CD4+, CD8+, or CD8+CD57+ T cells (not recorded which) from PBMCs. Receptors were obtained from a human donor in good health.

This clonotype appeared many times. The chain uses TRBV12-5 and TRBJ1-1; TRBD1 matches 8 bases. Germline CDR1 reads LGHNT; CDR2 reads FRNRAP. V gave up 6 bases and J gave up 6 bases; unmatched junction bases: 9. CDR3 length: 14 amino acids. The CDR3 loop is CASGTGTGGPEAFF. CDR3 coding DNA: TGTGCTAGTGGAACCGGGACAGGCGGGCCTGAAGCTTTCTTT. Full variable domain (outside the CDR3, taken from reference TRBV12-5 and TRBJ1-1): DARVTQTPRHKVTEMGQEVTMRCQPILGHNTVFWYRQTMMQGLELLAYFRNRAPLDDSGMPKDRFSAEMPDATLATLKIQPSEPRDSAVYFCASGTGTGGPEAFFGQGTRLTVV.

The chain couples TRBV20-1 to TRBJ2-3; no definite D call. CDR3 length: 13 residues. Trimming cost V 1 base and J 1 base, with 6 bases left between them. Germline V gives CDR1 DFQATT, CDR2 SNEGSKA (reference sequence). CDR3 DNA: TGCAGTGCTAGAGGTTCGGGCACAGATACGCAGTATTTT. Protein product: CSARGSGTDTQYF.

This clonotype was counted once. An end of the junction does not agree with germline; a read error may underlie this. CDR3: CASSERANEKLSF. CDR3 bases: TGTGCCAGCAGTGAAAGGGCTAATGAAAAACTGTCTTTT. The gene calls are TRBV7-9 and TRBJ1-4; no definite D call. CDR3 length: 13 residues. Germline CDR1 SEHNR, CDR2 FQNEAQ (reference sequence).

V is TRBV2 and J is TRBJ2-5, with D unclear. Deletions cut 6 bases from V and 3 bases from J, with 5 bases between. Germline CDR1 and CDR2: SNHLY and FYNNEI. The length of the CDR3 is 11 residues. The CDR3 loop reads CASRGEETQYF. The CDR3 DNA follows: TGTGCCAGCAGGGGCGAAGAGACCCAGTACTTC.

V gene TRBV20-1 combines with J gene TRBJ2-3; 8 bases line up with TRBD2. The CDR3 is made up of 15 amino acids. V dropped 3 bases and J dropped 11; count of bases not matched to a gene: 16. Germline CDR1 is DFQATT and CDR2 is SNEGSKA (reference sequence). The CDR3 loop reads CSASPPTSGPAEQYF. The CDR3, as DNA: TGCAGTGCTAGTCCCCCTACTAGCGGACCTGCAGAGCAGTATTTT.

The chain employs TRBV19 and TRBJ1-6; 8 bases agree with TRBD1. The CDR3 length is 17 residues. The V and J ends lost 2 bases and 6 bases, in that order; junction bases with no gene match: 9. CDR1 and CDR2 from the germline V gene are LNHDA and SQIVND (reference sequence). DNA for the CDR3: TGTGCCAGTAGTATACCCGACAGGGGCAGGAGTAATTCACCCCTCCACTTT. Encoded protein: CASSIPDRGRSNSPLHF.

The V and J genes are TRBV12-3 or TRBV12-4 and TRBJ2-6; TRBD1 matches 8 bases. The V gene end was trimmed by 6 bases and the J gene end by 3 bases; junction bases not matched to a gene: 7. CDR3 length equals 16 residues. CDR3 DNA sequence: TGTGCCAGCAGCTCGGACAGGGCGCTTGGGGCCAACGTCCTGACTTTC. Translated, it gives CASSSDRALGANVLTF.

The chain employs TRBV4-1 and TRBJ1-6; the match to TRBD1 covers 9 bases. Trimming took 0 bases from V and 9 from J; bases not matched to a gene: 6. The CDR3 is 16 residues long. Germline values: CDR1 MGHRA, CDR2 YSYEKL. The CDR3 region has the DNA TGCGCCAGCAGCCAAGACGGGACAGGGAATGTTTCACCCCTCCACTTT. It codes for CASSQDGTGNVSPLHF.

This clonotype has at least ten counts. The chain has TRBV20-1 and TRBJ2-5; D is tentatively TRBD1 or TRBD2 (5 bases each). The germline V gene has CDR1 DFQATT and CDR2 SNEGSKA (reference sequence). V was cut by 5 bases and J by 3 bases, with 16 bases left in between. The CDR3 has 14 residues. CDR3 residues: CSAGLRGAEETQYF. CDR3 nucleotides: TGCAGTGCTGGCCTCCGAGGGGCCGAAGAGACCCAGTACTTC.

The chain uses TRBV5-4 and TRBJ1-6; D is unresolved. V lost 0 bases and J lost 7, with 8 bases in between. Germline loops: CDR1 SGHNT, CDR2 YYREEE (reference sequence). There are 14 residues in the CDR3. The CDR3 nucleotides are TGTGCCAGCAGCTTGGGACATACAAATTCACCCCTCCACTTT. This translates into CASSLGHTNSPLHF.

This chain links TRBV7-7 with TRBJ2-5; 10 bases are shared with TRBD2. V shed 2 bases, J shed 7 bases, and the junction held 13 bases outside the gene matches. This CDR3 comprises 17 residues. Germline V lookup: CDR1 SSHAT, CDR2 FNYEAQ (reference sequence). CDR3 loop: CASSLSPLAGGKTTQYF. CDR3 sequence (DNA): TGTGCCAGCAGCTTATCCCCATTAGCGGGGGGAAAGACGACCCAGTACTTC.

This clonotype was picked up a small number of times. The rearrangement links TRBV20-1 to TRBJ2-5; D may be TRBD2 (5 bases). CDR1 is DFQATT, CDR2 SNEGSKA, per germline (reference sequence). V was clipped by 6 bases and J by 2 bases, with 13 bases between them. The CDR3 runs to 13 residues. Here the CDR3 DNA reads TGCAGTGCCCTTGCGACGGGACAAGAGACCCAGTACTTC. It translates to CSALATGQETQYF.

This clonotype was counted only a few times. The chain links TRBV6-2 or TRBV6-3 to TRBJ2-2; D possibly uses TRBD1 or TRBD2 (5 bases each). CDR3 length: 15 residues. Germline V gene data show CDR1 as MNHEY and CDR2 as SVGEGT. Trimming took 0 bases from V and 6 from J, leaving 11 bases between them. The CDR3 spells CASSYSGTAAGELFF. In DNA, the CDR3 is TGTGCCAGCAGTTACTCCGGGACGGCGGCCGGGGAGCTGTTTTTT.

This clonotype has just one count. CDR3: CAIGSSNTGELFF. The CDR3 nucleotides read TGTGCCATCGGTAGCTCGAACACCGGGGAGCTGTTTTTT. This sequence joins TRBV10-3 and TRBJ2-2; D is undetermined. CDR3 size: 13 residues. V gave up 8 bases and J gave up 0 bases, with 7 bases separating them. Germline V gene sequence: CDR1 ENHRY, CDR2 SYGVKD.

This clonotype was counted a few times. The chain joins TRBV12-3 or TRBV12-4 to TRBJ2-5; 9 bases are shared with TRBD2. The CDR3 loop spans 15 amino acids. The trim removed 5 bases at V and 5 bases at J, leaving 9 bases unmatched. In DNA form, the CDR3 reads TGTGCCAGCAGTGCTCGGCGGGGGGGCTCGGAGACCCAGTACTTC. This translates into CASSARRGGSETQYF.

This clonotype was picked up a small number of times. The genes are TRBV7-6 and TRBJ2-2, with D perhaps being TRBD1 or TRBD2 (7 bases each). The CDR3 totals 15 residues. V gave up 6 bases and J gave up 2 bases, with 13 bases separating them. The germline CDR1 and CDR2 sequences are SGHVS and FNYEAQ. The CDR3 loop is CASRAGQTNTGELFF. In DNA, the CDR3 is TGTGCCAGCAGAGCGGGACAGACAAACACCGGGGAGCTGTTTTTT. Variable domain in full (rest from reference TRBV7-6 and TRBJ2-2): GAGVSQSPRYKVTKRGQDVALRCDPISGHVSLYWYRQALGQGPEFLTYFNYEAQQDKSGLPNDRFSAERPEGSISTLTIQRTEQRDSAMYRCASRAGQTNTGELFFGEGSRLTVL.

This clonotype showed up just once. The CDR3 nucleotides are TGTGCCAGCAGCGTGGATTATCAGAACTATGGCTACACCTTC. This translates into CASSVDYQNYGYTF. The chain uses TRBV2 and TRBJ1-2; D is uncertain. Germline CDR1 SNHLY, CDR2 FYNNEI. The CDR3 has 14 amino acids. V lost 6 bases and J 2 bases, leaving 13 bases between the germline ends.

The chain carries TRBV29-1 and TRBJ2-7; D gene ambiguous. The germline V and J ends were trimmed by 2 bases and 3 bases, with 11 bases remaining between them. The CDR3 sequence is 13 residues long. Germline V CDR1 and CDR2: SQVTM, ANQGSEA. CDR3 nucleotide sequence: TGCAGCGTTGAAATAGGCCAGAGCTACGAGCAGTACTTC. Protein product: CSVEIGQSYEQYF.

The chain carries TRBV5-1 and TRBJ1-2; D might be TRBD1 (6 bases). V was shortened by 6 bases and J by 8 bases, with 23 bases between the two germline ends. This CDR3 spans 15 amino acids. The germline V gene encodes CDR1 SGHRS and CDR2 YFSETQ. CDR3 loop: CASNAGVHRVEGYTF. The CDR3 DNA follows: TGCGCCAGCAATGCAGGGGTCCACCGGGTAGAGGGCTACACCTTC.

This clonotype was detected a few times. The chain couples TRBV10-3 to TRBJ2-7; D is possibly TRBD2 (5 bases). The V end was cut by 6 bases, the J end by 7 bases, with 22 bases between. In germline, CDR1 is ENHRY, CDR2 SYGVKD. The CDR3 is made up of 15 amino acids. The CDR3 loop reads CAISAELGGRREQYF. Here the CDR3 DNA reads TGTGCCATCAGCGCTGAGTTGGGTGGACGGAGGGAGCAGTACTTC.

The table lists this clonotype with a count of one. This chain connects TRBV6-1 to TRBJ1-2; D may be TRBD1 (5 bases). CDR3 length: 14 residues. The germline V and J ends were trimmed by 5 bases and 4 bases, with 14 bases remaining between them. CDR1 is MNHNS and CDR2 is SASEGT in the germline V gene. The chain's CDR3 is CASSSTTESYGYTF. CDR3 sequence (DNA): TGTGCCAGCAGTTCCACGACAGAGTCCTATGGCTACACCTTC.